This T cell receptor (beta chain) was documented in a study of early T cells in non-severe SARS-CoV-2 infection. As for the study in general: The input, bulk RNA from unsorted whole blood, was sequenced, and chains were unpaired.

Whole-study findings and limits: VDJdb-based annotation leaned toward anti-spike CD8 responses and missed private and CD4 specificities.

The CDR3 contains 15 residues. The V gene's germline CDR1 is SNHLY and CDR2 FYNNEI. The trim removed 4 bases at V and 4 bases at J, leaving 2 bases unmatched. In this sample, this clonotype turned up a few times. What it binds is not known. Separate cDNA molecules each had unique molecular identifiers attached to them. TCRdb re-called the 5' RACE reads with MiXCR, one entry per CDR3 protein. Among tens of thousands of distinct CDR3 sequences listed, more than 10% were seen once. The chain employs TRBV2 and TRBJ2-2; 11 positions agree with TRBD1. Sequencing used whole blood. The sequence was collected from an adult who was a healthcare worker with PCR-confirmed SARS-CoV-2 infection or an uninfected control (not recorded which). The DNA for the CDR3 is TGTGCCAGCAGTGGGACAGGGGGCATCACCGGGGAGCTGTTTTTT. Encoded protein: CASSGTGGITGELFF.